Detailed here is one T cell receptor beta chain. Antigen: not known. Repertoires were generated with immunoSEQ multiplex PCR, while TCRdb's copy carries only in-frame clones and drops some. Of approximately 2,000,000 clones in the sample, roughly 93% were seen once. CD45RO-negative cells were positively selected for CCR7, leaving out terminally differentiated effector memory CD45RA+ cells. Every one of the donors was a Caucasian adult that lived in Nashville, Tennessee. This entry is derived from a study of shared clonotypes between healthy human individuals. The ends were cut back, 8 bases at V and 1 base at J, with 8 bases in the middle. This CDR3 is built from 12 residues. The germline CDR1 and CDR2 sequences are LNHDA and SQIVND (reference sequence). Study conclusions and caveats: Larger estimated richness was generally recorded for naive subsets relative to memory subsets. Inspection by rarefaction showed sorted-subset sequencing to be incomplete despite large depth.

Source material: naive CD8+ T cells from PBMCs. The source of this sequence is a man aged 18 to 30 in good health. Some clones in this sample may be carry-over from other donors' samples. This chain joins TRBV19 and TRBJ1-1; D is unresolved. The CDR3 coding sequence is TGTGCCAGTGTCGGGGAGAACACTGAAGCTTTCTTT. It specifies CASVGENTEAFF.